This entry concerns a single TCR beta chain. Its antigen remains unknown. A junction boundary mismatches the germline segment, possibly from a read error. No cell sorting was done before RNA was extracted from the tissue. CDR1 SGHNT and CDR2 YYREEE come from the germline V gene (reference sequence). This CDR3 spans 14 amino acids. The entry originates in a study of tumor and adjacent non-tumor tissue in lung cancer. Study-wide background: Patients comprised roughly 12 adenocarcinoma, 2 squamous cell carcinoma and 1 small cell lung cancer.

The library came from three nested PCR rounds adapted from ARM-PCR protocols. Each CDR3 protein gets one entry after TCRdb re-called the multiplex PCR reads with MiXCR. The data hold 200,000 to 250,000 distinct CDR3 sequences, with around 70% observed a single time. Notes on the study in general: Higher tumor TCR diversity was associated with shorter survival. Normal lung showed higher cumulative top 100 clone frequency than tumor. Tumor tissue had significantly higher TCR diversity than normal lung.

This TCR was sampled from a man aged 55 to 69 with non-small cell lung cancer. The chain combines TRBV5-4 with TRBJ2-1; D possibly corresponds to TRBD2 (5 bases). The sequencing input was lung tumor tissue. The CDR3, as DNA: TGTGCCATCAGCTCGACGAGCGGACCAAATGAGCAGTTCTTC. This sequence encodes CAISSTSGPNEQFF.